This passage covers 27 T cell receptor beta chains from one sample sequenced in a study of T cell responses to AZD1222 COVID-19 vaccine. Clones were read by immunoSEQ multiplex PCR, and TCRdb kept only the in-frame ones, dropping some. The sample includes more than 150,000 clones, 85% to 95% of them seen just once. Source: peripheral blood, taken on day 0 of AZD1222 vaccination. Source of these receptors: an adult in good health.

V and J are TRBV4-1 and TRBJ2-1, with 7 positions matching TRBD1. The germline gives CDR1 MGHRA, CDR2 YSYEKL. This CDR3 is 14 amino acids long. The V and J ends lost 7 bases and 5 bases, in that order; junction bases with no gene match: 8. CDR3: CASTVGGPNNEQFF. The CDR3 region has the DNA TGCGCCAGCACCGTAGGGGGCCCGAACAATGAGCAGTTCTTC.

The chain is built from TRBV4-3 and TRBJ1-6, with 7 positions matching TRBD1. This CDR3 has 15 amino acids. Per germline, CDR1 LGHNA and CDR2 YSLEER. V trimming: 5 bases; J trimming: 7 bases; junction bases outside the gene matches: 8. CDR3 loop: CASSAGQPGNSPLHF. The CDR3 DNA sequence: TGCGCCAGCAGCGCGGGACAGCCAGGCAATTCACCCCTCCACTTT.

The CDR3 loop is CASSLRGCIGYEQYV. The CDR3, as DNA: TGTGCCAGCAGCCTCAGGGGTTGTATCGGCTACGAGCAGTACGTC. This chain connects TRBV5-6 to TRBJ2-7; TRBD1 might be the D (6 bases). V was shortened by 4 bases and J by 3 bases, with 17 bases between the two germline ends. Germline values: CDR1 SGHDT, CDR2 YYEEEE. The CDR3 has 15 residues.

This rearrangement joins TRBV2 to TRBJ2-1, with 7 bases aligning to TRBD1. This CDR3 is built from 15 residues. Germline CDR1 SNHLY, CDR2 FYNNEI. Trimming removed 4 bases from V and 4 bases from J; junction bases left unmatched: 7. DNA of the CDR3: TGTGCCAGCAGTGTACCGGGACAGAAGTACAATGAGCAGTTCTTC. It codes for CASSVPGQKYNEQFF.

V and J are TRBV19 and TRBJ1-2; D gene ambiguous. The CDR3 is 11 amino acids. CDR1 is LNHDA and CDR2 is SQIVND in the germline V gene (reference sequence). V was pared by 1 base and J by 10 bases, with 7 bases between. This CDR3 is CASSIGQAYTF. The CDR3 DNA is TGTGCCAGTAGTATAGGACAAGCCTACACCTTC.

The chain couples TRBV3-1 (or the pseudogene TRBV3-2) to TRBJ2-1, with a tentative D call TRBD1 (6 bases). This CDR3 region has 14 residues. The V end lost 5 bases, the J end lost 2 bases, and 10 bases lay between the germline ends. CDR1 is LGHDT, CDR2 YNNKEL, per germline (reference sequence). The CDR3, as DNA: TGTGCCAGCAGCGCGACAGGCCCCTACAATGAGCAGTTCTTC. It specifies CASSATGPYNEQFF.

This clone appeared a single time. The rearrangement uses TRBV11-2 and TRBJ2-7; no clear D gene. Germline-derived CDR1 and CDR2 are SGHAT and FQNNGV. The V and J ends lost 1 base and 7 bases respectively, with 5 bases between them. CDR3 size: 11 residues. CDR3 amino acids: CASSLGREQYF. For the CDR3, the DNA is TGTGCCAGCAGCTTAGGGCGAGAGCAGTACTTC.

The sample holds one count of this clone. The chain recombines TRBV7-9 with TRBJ1-3; D might be TRBD1 (5 bases). V was shortened by 6 bases and J by 0 bases, with 21 bases between the two germline ends. CDR1 is SEHNR, CDR2 FQNEAQ, per germline (reference sequence). The length of the CDR3 is 18 residues. The chain's CDR3 is CASSSLGGEGSSGNTIYF. The CDR3 nucleotides read TGTGCCAGCAGTTCCTTGGGAGGGGAGGGGAGCTCTGGAAACACCATATATTTT.

The chain joins TRBV27 to TRBJ2-1; the D gene is possibly TRBD2 (5 bases). The V gene's germline CDR1 is MNHEY and CDR2 SMNVEV (reference sequence). The CDR3 sequence is 16 residues long. Trimming pared 5 bases from V and 0 bases from J, leaving 14 bases between. The CDR3 sequence is CASSQLALTSYNEQFF. The DNA of the CDR3 is TGTGCCAGCAGTCAGCTAGCTCTGACCTCCTACAATGAGCAGTTCTTC.

The chain uses TRBV7-8 and TRBJ2-1; TRBD2 matches at 11 bases. Unmatched junction bases numbered 3, after V lost 4 bases and J lost 4 bases. Germline values: CDR1 SGHVS, CDR2 FQNEAQ. This CDR3 contains 15 residues. In nucleotides, the CDR3 is TGTGCCAGCAGCTCCGGGACTAGCGGTTACAATGAGCAGTTCTTC. Protein: CASSSGTSGYNEQFF.

The rearrangement links TRBV19 to TRBJ2-5; tentatively, D is TRBD2 (6 bases). Trimming removed 5 bases at V and 3 bases at J, with 7 bases between. This CDR3 has 12 amino acids. Per the germline V gene, CDR1 is LNHDA and CDR2 is SQIVND (reference sequence). DNA of the CDR3: TGTGCCAGTAGTTCGGGGGAAGAGACCCAGTACTTC. The encoded protein is CASSSGEETQYF. Combining the CDR3 with reference TRBV19 and TRBJ2-5 gives the whole variable domain DGGITQSPKYLFRKEGQNVTLSCEQNLNHDAMYWYRQDPGQGLRLIYYSQIVNDFQKGDIAEGYSVSREKKESFPLTVTSAQKNPTAFYLCASSSGEETQYFGPGTRLLVL.

The rearrangement links TRBV30 to TRBJ2-5, with 8 nucleotides matching TRBD2. Per the germline V gene, CDR1 is GTSNPN and CDR2 is SVGIG (reference sequence). The CDR3 is made up of 14 amino acids. V lost 2 bases and J lost 6; bases outside the gene matches: 8. The CDR3: CAWSWAGGAKTQYF. The CDR3 nucleotides read TGTGCCTGGAGTTGGGCGGGAGGAGCAAAGACCCAGTACTTC.

Here the CDR3 DNA reads TGCGCCAGCAGCATAAGGACAGCCGGGAACACTGAAGCTTTCTTT. It is translated as CASSIRTAGNTEAFF. V is TRBV5-1 and J is TRBJ1-1; weak D call: TRBD1 (6 bases). Trimming cost V 4 bases and J 1 base, with 14 bases left between them. The germline V gene encodes CDR1 SGHRS and CDR2 YFSETQ. There are 15 residues in the CDR3.

The V gene is TRBV19, the J gene TRBJ1-1, with a tentative D call TRBD1 (6 bases). The CDR3 runs 15 residues. Trimming left V 8 bases short and J 5 bases short, with 21 bases between. Germline V gene lookup returns CDR1 LNHDA and CDR2 SQIVND (reference sequence). CDR3 coding DNA: TGTGCCAGTGCCCCCGGGGGGGGCGAGGGTACTGAAGCTTTCTTT. It codes for CASAPGGGEGTEAFF.

The chain joins TRBV19 to TRBJ1-6; D not resolved. Per the germline V gene, CDR1 is LNHDA and CDR2 is SQIVND (reference sequence). The CDR3 runs to 15 residues. V was shortened by 3 bases and J by 7 bases, with 13 bases between the two germline ends. This chain's CDR3 is CASSIIWPPNSPLHF. The CDR3 nucleotides read TGTGCCAGTAGTATCATCTGGCCACCGAATTCACCCCTCCACTTT.

DNA for the CDR3: TGCGCCAGCAGCTTGGCCGTCGGTTTGGCCTACGAGCAGTACTTC. Protein product: CASSLAVGLAYEQYF. The chain joins TRBV5-1 to TRBJ2-7; D ambiguous. The CDR3 has 15 amino acids. V lost 0 bases to trimming and J lost 2 bases, with 12 bases between them. Germline lookup yields CDR1 SGHRS and CDR2 YFSETQ.

The rearrangement joins TRBV6-1 to TRBJ1-5; D is unclear. There are 15 residues in the CDR3. Germline V gene data show CDR1 as MNHNS and CDR2 as SASEGT. V was shortened by 1 base and J by 3 bases, with 10 bases between the two germline ends. The CDR3 coding sequence is TGTGCCAGCAGTGAAGAGATCCTACTCAATCAGCCCCAGCATTTT. Translating gives CASSEEILLNQPQHF.

The rearrangement joins TRBV3-1 (or the pseudogene TRBV3-2) to TRBJ1-2, with D tentatively TRBD1 (5 bases). Germline assignment: CDR1 LGHDT and CDR2 YNNKEL (reference sequence). V lost 1 base to trimming and J lost 1 base, with 10 bases between them. The CDR3 spans 15 residues. CDR3 nucleotide sequence: TGTGCCAGCAGCCAAGGTTCAGGGAATAACTATGGCTACACCTTC. Translated, it gives CASSQGSGNNYGYTF.

The chain has TRBV19 and TRBJ1-5; D uncertain. CDR1 is LNHDA, CDR2 SQIVND, per germline (reference sequence). V gave up 10 bases and J gave up 3 bases, with 28 bases separating them. This CDR3 comprises 18 residues. The DNA of the CDR3 is TGTGCCACTAGCTGGGATAACAGTCGACCGGGGATCAATCAGCCCCAGCATTTT. Protein: CATSWDNSRPGINQPQHF.

This sequence joins TRBV28 and TRBJ1-1, with TRBD1 as a possible D gene (6 bases). V lost 6 bases and J lost 1, with 15 bases in between. The CDR3 loop spans 15 amino acids. The V gene's germline CDR1 is MDHEN and CDR2 SYDVKM. The chain's CDR3 is CASSAPGQSNTEAFF. The CDR3 DNA sequence: TGTGCCAGCAGCGCCCCGGGACAATCGAACACTGAAGCTTTCTTT.

The V gene is TRBV6-1, the J gene TRBJ1-3; D not certain. Germline values: CDR1 MNHNS, CDR2 SASEGT. Trimming shortened V by 7 bases and J by 0 bases, and 10 bases separated the two germline ends. The CDR3 runs to 14 residues. CDR3 amino acids: CASIGGLSGNTIYF. The CDR3 DNA sequence: TGTGCCAGCATAGGCGGACTCTCTGGAAACACCATATATTTT.

The chain links TRBV7-2 to TRBJ2-2; D not resolved. The CDR3 runs to 15 residues. Germline loops: CDR1 SGHTA, CDR2 FQGNSA. With 10 bases removed from V and 4 bases from J, the gap between germline ends came to 19 bases. CDR3 in amino acids: CANAPPGISTGELFF. The CDR3 DNA follows: TGTGCCAACGCGCCCCCGGGCATTTCCACCGGGGAGCTGTTTTTT.

This chain links TRBV24-1 with TRBJ2-3; D is unresolved. This CDR3 contains 14 residues. Germline CDR1 is KGHDR and CDR2 is SFDVKD. Trimming pared 8 bases from V and 6 bases from J, leaving 17 bases between. The CDR3 DNA follows: TGTGCCACCAAAGGGAAGGGTGAAGTGGATACGCAGTATTTT. Residues: CATKGKGEVDTQYF.

The chain has TRBV2 and TRBJ1-3; TRBD1 might be the D (5 bases). Germline V gene lookup returns CDR1 SNHLY and CDR2 FYNNEI. The germline V and J ends were trimmed by 5 bases and 0 bases, with 8 bases remaining between them. CDR3 length equals 14 residues. The CDR3 is CASSRRDSGNTIYF. In nucleotides, the CDR3 is TGTGCCAGCAGTCGCAGGGACTCTGGAAACACCATATATTTT.

About this clone itself: Other nucleotide sequences in the sample specify the same CDR3. The V gene is TRBV3-1 (or the pseudogene TRBV3-2), the J gene TRBJ1-5; D not resolved. CDR3 size: 13 residues. Germline lookup yields CDR1 LGHDT and CDR2 YNNKEL (reference sequence). Trimming removed 0 bases at V and 4 bases at J, with 4 bases between. DNA of the CDR3: TGTGCCAGCAGCCAAGATAGGAATCAGCCCCAGCATTTT. Translating it yields CASSQDRNQPQHF.

This clone was seen once. V gene TRBV5-1 combines with J gene TRBJ2-1, with D possibly being TRBD1 or TRBD2 (6 bases each). Germline V gives CDR1 SGHRS, CDR2 YFSETQ. The CDR3 length is 15 residues. Trimming removed 4 bases from V and 1 base from J, with 12 bases in between. CDR3 bases: TGCGCCAGCAGCCCGACAGGAGGGTCCTACAATGAGCAGTTCTTC. Encoded protein: CASSPTGGSYNEQFF.

The chain joins TRBV7-2 to TRBJ1-2, with TRBD1 matching 10 bases. V shed 1 base and J 4 bases; nucleotides not matched to a gene: 6. Germline V gene lookup returns CDR1 SGHTA and CDR2 FQGNSA. CDR3 length equals 16 residues. The CDR3 region is CASSLVPGQGTYGYTF. CDR3 bases: TGTGCCAGCAGCTTAGTCCCGGGACAGGGGACCTATGGCTACACCTTC.